Below are 29 T cell receptor beta chains sequenced from a single sample in a study of blood T cell repertoires in COVID-19. Measured with immunoSEQ multiplex PCR; TCRdb has only the in-frame clones, and not every one. The table shows under 80,000 clones, with roughly 80% occurring only once. Sequencing was carried out using peripheral blood. The receptors stem from a woman older than 75 with active or convalescent COVID-19.

The chain employs TRBV11-2 and TRBJ2-3, with D unresolved. Germline CDR1 is SGHAT and CDR2 is FQNNGV. The V end lost 1 base, the J end lost 3 bases, and 8 bases lay between the germline ends. There are 14 residues in the CDR3. The CDR3 DNA reads TGTGCCAGCAGCTTAGGGGCCAAAACAGATACGCAGTATTTT. This gives the protein CASSLGAKTDTQYF. The entire variable domain, with the rest obtained from reference TRBV11-2 and TRBJ2-3, is as follows: EAGVAQSPRYKIIEKRQSVAFWCNPISGHATLYWYQQILGQGPKLLIQFQNNGVVDDSQLPKDRFSAERLKGVDSTLKIQPAKLEDSAVYLCASSLGAKTDTQYFGPGTRLTVL.

The chain is built from TRBV10-2 and TRBJ2-1, with 9 bases identical to TRBD2. The CDR3 spans 17 residues. The trim removed 0 bases at V and 4 bases at J, leaving 7 bases unmatched. Per germline, CDR1 WSHSY and CDR2 SAAADI. The CDR3 here is CASSESSGGLKYNEQFF. The CDR3 bases are TGCGCCAGCAGTGAGTCAAGCGGGGGGCTTAAATACAATGAGCAGTTCTTC.

The V gene is TRBV2, the J gene TRBJ2-2; D gene unclear. V was clipped by 8 bases and J by 0 bases, with 13 bases between them. Germline V gene sequence: CDR1 SNHLY, CDR2 FYNNEI. The CDR3 runs 15 residues. The CDR3 protein is CASHLDTPNTGELFF. CDR3 coding DNA: TGTGCCAGCCATCTCGACACCCCGAACACCGGGGAGCTGTTTTTT.

The chain has TRBV6-4 and TRBJ1-6; D remains ambiguous. This CDR3 is built from 18 residues. V dropped 4 bases and J dropped 0 bases, with 16 bases sitting between them. CDR1 and CDR2 from the germline V gene are MRHNA and SNTAGT. CDR3 residues: CASSAEAATSSYNSPLHF. CDR3 nucleotides: TGTGCCAGCAGTGCGGAGGCAGCGACAAGCTCCTATAATTCACCCCTCCACTTT.

The rearrangement uses TRBV10-2 and TRBJ2-5; TRBD2 agrees at 9 bases. This CDR3 has 15 amino acids. V lost 11 bases to trimming and J lost 3 bases; unmatched junction nucleotides: 13. Germline CDR1 WSHSY, CDR2 SAAADI. CDR3 DNA: TGCGCCTGCCATAGGGCGGGGGGGCCTAAAGAGACCCAGTACTTC. Its protein product is CACHRAGGPKETQYF.

The CDR3 DNA follows: TGTGCCAGCAGCTTCAGGGAGGTCCACGAGCAGTACTTC. Translating gives CASSFREVHEQYF. The gene calls are TRBV6-2 or TRBV6-3 and TRBJ2-7; maybe TRBD2 (6 bases). Germline assignment: CDR1 MNHEY and CDR2 SVGEGT. This CDR3 has 13 residues. The germline V and J ends were trimmed by 6 bases and 5 bases, with 14 bases remaining between them.

The CDR3 is CASSFPHRLMGPCEQYF. The CDR3 DNA sequence: TGTGCCAGCAGCTTCCCCCACAGGCTCATGGGTCCCTGCGAGCAGTACTTC. This chain links TRBV7-6 with TRBJ2-7; possible D gene TRBD1, 5 bases. The CDR3 has 17 amino acids. The germline V and J ends were trimmed by 3 bases and 6 bases, with 24 bases remaining between them. Looked up from germline, CDR1 is SGHVS and CDR2 is FNYEAQ.

In nucleotides, the CDR3 is TGTGCCAGCAGTGACTCGAGCAGCGGGAAGCGCAATGAGCAGTTCTTC. Encoded protein: CASSDSSSGKRNEQFF. V and J are TRBV6-4 and TRBJ2-1; TRBD2 matches 7 bases. CDR1 and CDR2 (germline): MRHNA, SNTAGT. The V and J ends lost 0 bases and 6 bases, in that order; junction bases with no gene match: 8. The CDR3 length is 16 residues.

In its sample, this clone was seen once. This chain links TRBV10-1 with TRBJ2-1; a weak D match, TRBD2 (7 bases). Trimming shortened V by 8 bases and J by 7 bases, and 21 bases separated the two germline ends. The germline gives CDR1 WNHNN, CDR2 SYGVQD (reference sequence). The CDR3 has 15 amino acids. Here the CDR3 reads CASCVGGGGKNEQFF. Written as DNA, the CDR3 is TGCGCCAGCTGTGTGGGCGGGGGCGGGAAAAATGAGCAGTTCTTC.

The J gene is TRBJ2-1, the V gene TRBV5-8; unclear D gene. V lost 4 bases and J 5 bases, leaving 10 bases between the germline ends. CDR1 SGHTS and CDR2 YDEGEE come from the germline V gene. CDR3 size: 13 residues. Here the CDR3 reads CASSIYANNEQFF. The CDR3 nucleotides read TGTGCCAGCAGCATTTATGCGAACAATGAGCAGTTCTTC.

The V call is TRBV5-8, the J call TRBJ2-2, with TRBD1 matching 10 bases. V lost 4 bases to trimming and J lost 1 base; unmatched junction nucleotides: 4. This CDR3 has 16 residues. Germline CDR1 reads SGHTS; CDR2 reads YDEGEE. The CDR3 spells CASSLDRGGNTGELFF. The CDR3 bases are TGTGCCAGCAGCCTGGACAGGGGGGGGAACACCGGGGAGCTGTTTTTT. The complete variable domain, with remaining parts taken from reference TRBV5-8 and TRBJ2-2, reads EAGVTQSPTHLIKTRGQQATLRCSPISGHTSVYWYQQALGLGLQFLLWYDEGEERNRGNFPPRFSGRQFPNYSSELNVNALELEDSALYLCASSLDRGGNTGELFFGEGSRLTVL.

The chain recombines TRBV20-1 with TRBJ2-1; possible D gene TRBD1, 6 bases. The germline CDR1 and CDR2 sequences are DFQATT and SNEGSKA (reference sequence). Trimming pared 3 bases from V and 3 bases from J, leaving 15 bases between. The length of the CDR3 is 15 residues. The CDR3 DNA follows: TGCAGTGCTAGTGCCCCAGGGGCCGGCTACAATGAGCAGTTCTTC. Translating gives CSASAPGAGYNEQFF.

The chain combines TRBV24-1 with TRBJ1-1, with D uncertain. This CDR3 spans 12 amino acids. Germline V CDR1 and CDR2: KGHDR, SFDVKD. The germline V and J ends were trimmed by 4 bases and 2 bases, with 4 bases remaining between them. The CDR3 region is CATSDRNTEAFF. Written as DNA, the CDR3 is TGTGCCACCAGTGACCGTAACACTGAAGCTTTCTTT.

The rearrangement uses TRBV18 and TRBJ2-2; D may be TRBD1 (5 bases). CDR1 is KGHSH, CDR2 LQKENI, per germline. V was clipped by 3 bases and J by 4 bases, with 15 bases between them. This CDR3 contains 16 residues. CDR3 amino acids: CASSPSRVPTTGELFF. Here the CDR3 DNA reads TGTGCCAGCTCACCGTCCAGGGTCCCCACCACCGGGGAGCTGTTTTTT.

This chain links TRBV3-1 (or the pseudogene TRBV3-2) with TRBJ1-4; a weak D match, TRBD1 (5 bases). V shed 1 base and J shed 5 bases, with 8 bases lying between them. The CDR3 length is 14 residues. The germline gives CDR1 LGHDT, CDR2 YNNKEL (reference sequence). CDR3: CASSQAWGNEKLFF. The CDR3 DNA reads TGTGCCAGCAGCCAAGCCTGGGGCAATGAAAAACTGTTTTTT.

This chain joins TRBV7-9 and TRBJ2-1, with TRBD2 identical over 8 bases. The J segment lost 3 bases and the V segment lost 3 bases, leaving 10 bases of the junction unmatched. This CDR3 has 17 amino acids. The germline V gene encodes CDR1 SEHNR and CDR2 FQNEAQ (reference sequence). The CDR3 DNA reads TGTGCCAGCAGCTTTGCTCCGGGACTAGTTAACTACAATGAGCAGTTCTTC. Translation gives CASSFAPGLVNYNEQFF.

V usage is TRBV11-2 and J usage is TRBJ1-1, with D possibly TRBD1 on 6 matching bases. Trimming took off 5 bases at V and 4 bases at J, with 14 bases between the two ends. The CDR3 has 14 residues. Germline V gives CDR1 SGHAT, CDR2 FQNNGV. The CDR3, as DNA: TGTGCCAGCAGCCCGGGGGGGCTGGGCACTGAAGCTTTCTTT. This gives the protein CASSPGGLGTEAFF.

The chain couples TRBV19 to TRBJ2-4; the match to TRBD1 covers 7 bases. This CDR3 region has 12 residues. J gave up 8 bases and V 3 bases, and 1 base lay outside the gene matches. Germline values: CDR1 LNHDA, CDR2 SQIVND (reference sequence). The CDR3 DNA is TGTGCCAGTAGTATCGGACAGGACATTCAGTACTTC. Translation: CASSIGQDIQYF.

V and J are TRBV19 and TRBJ1-3, with TRBD1 as a possible D gene (5 bases). The CDR3 has 17 amino acids. Germline V CDR1 and CDR2: LNHDA, SQIVND (reference sequence). V lost 3 bases and J lost 0, with 15 bases in between. The CDR3 region has the DNA TGTGCCAGTAGTATCCGGATAGGGGCGGTCTCTGGAAACACCATATATTTT. Its protein product is CASSIRIGAVSGNTIYF.

The rearrangement uses TRBV27 and TRBJ2-7; the D gene is possibly TRBD2 (6 bases). The CDR3 spans 13 residues. Trimming left V 6 bases short and J 6 bases short, with 15 bases between. Germline V gene data show CDR1 as MNHEY and CDR2 as SMNVEV (reference sequence). The DNA of the CDR3 is TGTGCCAGCAGGCGTCCGGGACTTCCCGAGCAGTACTTC. Its protein is CASRRPGLPEQYF.

This chain joins TRBV9 and TRBJ2-1; 10 positions agree with TRBD2. There are 17 residues in the CDR3. Germline V lookup: CDR1 SGDLS, CDR2 YYNGEE. The V segment lost 0 bases and the J segment 5 bases; nucleotides outside the gene matches: 8. The CDR3 loop reads CASSVGTSGVTNNEQFF. For the CDR3, the DNA is TGTGCCAGCAGCGTAGGGACTAGCGGAGTTACTAACAATGAGCAGTTCTTC.

The chain employs TRBV3-1 (or the pseudogene TRBV3-2) and TRBJ2-7; 7 bases are shared with TRBD1. Germline values: CDR1 LGHDT, CDR2 YNNKEL (reference sequence). Losses at the gene ends were 0 bases for V and 2 bases for J; bases not matched to a gene: 7. This CDR3 has 16 residues. The chain's CDR3 is CASSQDFRTGPYEQYF. Here the CDR3 DNA reads TGTGCCAGCAGCCAAGATTTTAGGACAGGCCCCTACGAGCAGTACTTC.

This chain connects TRBV6-6 to TRBJ1-1, with D hard to call. Germline CDR1 reads MNHNY; CDR2 reads SVGAGI (reference sequence). The CDR3 loop spans 14 amino acids. Between the trimmed V and J ends, which lost 8 bases and 0 bases, there was a span of 13 bases. The CDR3 region has the DNA TGTGCCAGCCGGTCAAAGCCCCTGAACACTGAAGCTTTCTTT. Its protein product is CASRSKPLNTEAFF.

This clone was detected a few times. The chain couples TRBV4-2 to TRBJ2-1; 14 nucleotides match TRBD2. The CDR3 has 18 residues. V gave up 3 bases and J gave up 6 bases; unmatched junction bases: 10. Germline V gene data show CDR1 as LGHNA and CDR2 as YNFKEQ. The chain's CDR3 is CASSHGAAGLAGANEQFF. CDR3 DNA: TGTGCCAGCAGCCACGGTGCGGCGGGACTAGCGGGAGCCAATGAGCAGTTCTTC.

The chain uses TRBV10-1 and TRBJ2-5, with 12 bases aligning to TRBD2. This CDR3 comprises 15 residues. Trimming removed 6 bases from V and 4 bases from J; junction bases left unmatched: 6. The germline V gene has CDR1 WNHNN and CDR2 SYGVQD (reference sequence). This CDR3 reads CASSAMGLAGETQYF. CDR3 nucleotides: TGCGCCAGCAGCGCAATGGGACTAGCGGGAGAGACCCAGTACTTC.

This chain joins TRBV7-2 and TRBJ2-2; a weak D match, TRBD1 (5 bases). Germline-derived CDR1 and CDR2 are SGHTA and FQGNSA. Trimming removed 6 bases at V and 6 bases at J, with 14 bases between. The CDR3 covers 14 residues. The CDR3 region is CASSQNTGAGELFF. DNA for the CDR3: TGTGCCAGCAGTCAGAATACAGGAGCCGGGGAGCTGTTTTTT.

In regard to this clone: The same CDR3 is also encoded by other DNA sequences in this sample. The chain joins TRBV30 to TRBJ1-2; no clear D. V gave up 0 bases and J gave up 0 bases, with 5 bases separating them. The germline V gene has CDR1 GTSNPN and CDR2 SVGIG (reference sequence). The CDR3 is made up of 13 amino acids. This CDR3 reads CAWSVLANYGYTF. The CDR3 DNA reads as TGTGCCTGGAGTGTACTCGCTAACTATGGCTACACCTTC.

This clone was seen many times. The chain recombines TRBV11-2 with TRBJ2-5; D is perhaps TRBD2 (5 bases). Germline V gene sequence: CDR1 SGHAT, CDR2 FQNNGV. This CDR3 has 16 residues. Trimming left V 6 bases short and J 3 bases short, with 20 bases between. The CDR3 protein is CASRRAGLGPEETQYF. CDR3 nucleotide sequence: TGTGCCAGCAGGAGGGCCGGGCTTGGACCCGAAGAGACCCAGTACTTC.

This sequence joins TRBV14 and TRBJ1-1; D is uncertain. Between the trimmed V and J ends, which lost 7 bases and 1 base, there was a span of 10 bases. The CDR3 is made up of 13 amino acids. Germline V gene lookup returns CDR1 SGHDN and CDR2 FVKESK. The CDR3 here is CASNRQENTEAFF. The CDR3 DNA is TGTGCCAGCAACAGACAAGAGAACACTGAAGCTTTCTTT.